This TCR beta chain was captured in a study of cytomegalovirus exposure and HLA in healthy donors. PCR involved 60 Vbeta and 13 Jbeta primers. Method: immunoSEQ multiplex PCR; TCRdb's copy keeps in-frame clones and lacks some. The table records about 160,000 clones, roughly 82% of them present only once. CDR3 length: 15 amino acids. Trimming took off 2 bases at V and 4 bases at J, with 15 bases between the two ends. Germline values: CDR1 MNHEY, CDR2 SVGAGI. Study-wide results and limits: A later analysis found that most CMV-associated TCR beta chains appeared HLA-restricted. Roughly even sequencing depth across donors was the assumption behind the presence/absence analyses. Prior analysis indicated that the majority of TCR beta V segments exhibited productivity approximately 87% or approximately 30% of the time.

As to this clone: No antigen is known for it.

The J gene is TRBJ2-7, the V gene TRBV6-5; D call uncertain. The receptor was derived from a man in his fifties in good health and CMV-seropositive. What was sequenced was PBMCs. The CDR3 loop is CASSYHNGYLYEQYF. In nucleotides, the CDR3 is TGTGCCAGCAGTTACCATAACGGGTATCTTTACGAGCAGTACTTC.